A single T cell receptor (beta chain) is shown here with its context. The count of this clone is one. This clone's antigen is unknown. No qualities accompany the bases; no much larger clone lies one base away. The sample's time point, from its label and the paper: cycle 1 day 1 (C1D1), immediately before nivolumab initiation. All trial patients had relapsed after autologous stem cell transplantation, with cohorts A, B and C differing in prior brentuximab vedotin exposure. The trial cohort was composed of 56 patients with relapsed/refractory classical Hodgkin lymphoma, for whom complete response, partial response or progressive disease was recorded as best overall response. In the multi-cohort phase II CheckMate 205 trial, trial patients received single-agent nivolumab. Best overall response was determined by an independent review committee according to the 2007 International Working Group response criteria. Trial PBMCs were collected just before the start of nivolumab (C1D1) and during therapy at cycle 2 day 1 and cycle 4 day 1. Peripheral blood was collected in 8 mL Vacutainer Cell Preparation Tubes, from which PBMCs were isolated by centrifugation and then cryopreserved.

Taken from the germline V gene, the CDR1 and CDR2 loops are SNHLY and FYNNEI. The CDR3 measures 12 amino acids from cysteine to phenylalanine. Kept here is only the CDR3 DNA, which spans 36 bases and is read in frame from base 1. The sample belongs to a study of PD-1 blockade in classical Hodgkin lymphoma (dated by TCRdb to the early 2020s). For context, the study as a whole: Nivolumab dosing was 3 mg/kg intravenously every 2 weeks, continuing until either disease progression or unacceptable toxicity. A peripheral blood immune signature of response to PD-1 blockade in classical Hodgkin lymphoma was defined using TCR beta sequencing and CyTOF.

The Qiagen DNeasy kit was used to extract genomic DNA from unsorted PBMCs and from the negatively selected CD4+ and CD8+ fractions. TCR beta CDR3 regions were subjected to amplification by immunoSEQ multiplex PCR with primers that anneal to V and J segments. A synthetic immune receptor repertoire was used to minimize amplification bias, and remaining bias was computationally removed after sequencing. The published analysis was carried out like this. Repertoire diversity was quantified as the Shannon entropy index using custom Python scripts. Unsorted, CD4+ and CD8+ repertoires were analyzed separately, except in combined analyses where CD4+ and CD8+ sequences were merged in silico. Clonal expansion was defined as a frequency increase of at least 2-fold after treatment compared with C1D1, and clones undetected at baseline were assigned a pseudocount of 0.5. Clones with 0 or 1 copy at C1D1 were defined as singleton clones, while clones with 2 or more copies were defined as non-singleton clones. Clones expanded in unsorted samples were labelled as CD4+, CD8+ or unknown by matching protein sequences in sorted samples from the same patient. Wilcoxon tests were applied to paired samples to test diversity changes from C1D1 to C4D1. This immuneACCESS table, as held by TCRdb, lists in-frame sequences with V and J called but not all clones. Of the missing ones, under half trace to an unresolved V gene in checked studies; the others have no known cause. The D gene and trimming were derived from the DNA, and the V and J assignments and clone size from that table. Counted in this sample were under 40,000 clones; 82% of them appeared once. About 31% of the sample is held by the ten biggest clonotypes.

Results and caveats for the whole study, not just this receptor: Patients starting nivolumab less than 1 year after ASCT had lower diversity and were excluded from later analyses to avoid confounding by immune reconstitution. By C4D1, a significant rise was seen in CD4+ TCR diversity but not in CD8+ TCR diversity (p=0.0027 vs p=0.16), and the rise was most apparent among complete responders (p=0.02). Trial patients with a complete response had baseline diversity similar to that of newly diagnosed patients, while partial responders and progressors had significantly lower diversity. The study covered only a single clinical trial cohort, and the causes of the repertoire differences, possibly disease activity or prior therapy, were still not defined. Newly diagnosed patients were reported to have lower baseline TCR diversity than healthy donors, and relapsed/refractory patients were reported to have lower baseline TCR diversity still.

This clonotype originated in a human donor with classical Hodgkin lymphoma. The receptor chain draws on TRBV2 and TRBJ2-6, with an unclear D gene assignment. The sample in question was peripheral blood mononuclear cells (PBMCs), obtained at baseline. The encoded CDR3 is CAGQSGANVLTF. The base sequence is TGTGCGGGCCAATCTGGGGCCAACGTCCTGACTTTC.